The sequence of this TCR beta chain was determined in a study of blood T cell repertoires in COVID-19. Study background: From the United States, Italy and Spain came samples of acute and convalescent COVID-19. The cDNA or gDNA used as material had been derived from T cells, B-cell-depleted T cells, or PBMCs.

Authors' methods: Estimation of nucleated cell counts was performed using reference gene primer amplification. Assay: immunoSEQ multiplex PCR; the TCRdb copy retains only in-frame clones and omits some. The V and J calls and clone size were taken over from that table, and D and trimming were inferred from the DNA. The data show some 70,000 clones, with about 89% seen just once and less than 0.65% held by the top ten. There are 16 residues in the CDR3. Germline lookup yields CDR1 LGHNA and CDR2 YNFKEQ. V gave up 1 base and J gave up 6 bases; unmatched junction bases: 8. J is TRBJ2-2 and V is TRBV4-2; TRBD2 matches 7 bases. Source material: peripheral blood. This TCR was recovered from a man between 60 and 75 years old with acute or convalescent COVID-19. CDR3 sequence (DNA): TGTGCCAGCAGCCAAGGGCCGGGACTAAGTGCCGGGGAGCTGTTTTTT. Residues: CASSQGPGLSAGELFF.